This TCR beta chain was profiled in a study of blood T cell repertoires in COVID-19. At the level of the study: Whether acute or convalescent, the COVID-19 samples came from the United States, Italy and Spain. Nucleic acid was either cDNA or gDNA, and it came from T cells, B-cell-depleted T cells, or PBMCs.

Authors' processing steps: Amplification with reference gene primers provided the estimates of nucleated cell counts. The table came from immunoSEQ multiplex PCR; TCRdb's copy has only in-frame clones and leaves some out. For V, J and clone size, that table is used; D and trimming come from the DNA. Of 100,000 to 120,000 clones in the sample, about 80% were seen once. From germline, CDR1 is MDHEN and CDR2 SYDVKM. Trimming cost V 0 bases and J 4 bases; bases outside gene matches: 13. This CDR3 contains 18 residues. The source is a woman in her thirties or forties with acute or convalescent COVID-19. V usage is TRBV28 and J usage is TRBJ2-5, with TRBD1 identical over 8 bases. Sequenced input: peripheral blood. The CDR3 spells CASSLWMGGQGIRETQYF. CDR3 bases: TGTGCCAGCAGTTTATGGATGGGCGGACAGGGTATAAGAGAGACCCAGTACTTC. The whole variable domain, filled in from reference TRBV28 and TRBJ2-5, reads DVKVTQSSRYLVKRTGEKVFLECVQDMDHENMFWYRQDPGLGLRLIYFSYDVKMKEKGDIPEGYSVSREKKERFSLILESASTNQTSMYLCASSLWMGGQGIRETQYFGPGTRLLVL.